A selection of T cell receptor beta chains follows, all from one sample in a study of shared clonotypes between healthy human individuals. Only in-frame clones appear in the TCRdb table, and some are missing; sequencing was by immunoSEQ multiplex PCR. Found here are 2.3 million or so clones, approximately 93% of them singletons; the top ten hold around 0.4%. The sequenced sample consisted of naive CD4+ T cells from PBMCs. The receptors come from a man in his late teens or twenties in good health. Some clones in this sample may be carry-over from other donors' samples. Each CDR3 is given with its conserved first and last residue. Fields, in order: J gene, D gene, CDR3 length, V gene, CDR3 DNA, CDR3 protein. The D gene is left open where the match is weak.

TRBJ1-4 | - | 11 | TRBV5-1 | TGCGCCAGCAGCTTGGCCGAAAAACTGTTTTTT | CASSLAEKLFF
TRBJ1-2 | TRBD1 | 15 | TRBV28 | TGTGCCAGCACCCCCCGGGACAGGGTAATCCGGGGCTACACCTTC | CASTPRDRVIRGYTF
TRBJ1-1 | TRBD1 | 15 | TRBV28 | TGTGCCAGCAGTTCACCGACGGGACAGCTTACTGAAGCTTTCTTT | CASSSPTGQLTEAFF
TRBJ2-1 | - | 13 | TRBV5-4 | TGTGCCAGCAGCCCGGGGGTGCTCAATGAGCAGTTCTTC | CASSPGVLNEQFF
TRBJ2-5 | - | 13 | TRBV19 | TGTGCCAGTAGTATGAAGGGGTCGGAGACCCAGTACTTC | CASSMKGSETQYF
TRBJ1-1 | - | 14 | TRBV5-1 | TGCGCCAGCAGCTTTGACCCAGGCAACACTGAAGCTTTCTTT | CASSFDPGNTEAFF
TRBJ2-7 | - | 15 | TRBV10-2 | TGCGCCAGCAGTGAGTCGGGTATGAGCTCTTACGAGCAGTACTTC | CASSESGMSSYEQYF
TRBJ2-1 | - | 15 | TRBV10-2 | TGCGCCAGCAGTGAGTGGGGTGAGTGGTTCAATGAGCAGTTCTTC | CASSEWGEWFNEQFF
TRBJ1-1 | - | 11 | TRBV25-1 | TGTGCCAGCAGTGAGGGAACTGAAGCTTTCTTT | CASSEGTEAFF
TRBJ1-3 | - | 14 | TRBV29-1 | TGCAGCGCCGTCAGCGGGCGCGCTGGAAACACCATATATTTT | CSAVSGRAGNTIYF